A single sample is the source of the 15 T cell receptor beta chains below, sequenced in a study of molecular identifiers for immune sequencing clone quantification. One entry per CDR3 protein results from TCRdb running MiXCR on the PCR reads. The sample consists of about half a million distinct CDR3 sequences, 25% of them appearing once. Material: naive CD8+ T cells from blood, with Jurkat cell RNA spiked in. As for subset: FACS-sorted CD8+CD4-CCR7+CD45RA+ naive T cells. All receptors derive from a human donor in good health. Some libraries in this study had Jurkat cell RNA spiked in.

At least ten counts were recorded for this clonotype. The chain recombines TRBV20-1 with TRBJ2-3; D is perhaps TRBD2 (5 bases). Germline CDR1 reads DFQATT; CDR2 reads SNEGSKA (reference sequence). V was trimmed by 1 base and J by 3 bases, leaving 14 bases between them. The CDR3 runs 15 residues. This CDR3 reads CSARGWEMATDTQYF. CDR3 nucleotides: TGCAGTGCTAGAGGGTGGGAGATGGCAACAGATACGCAGTATTTT.

Ten or more counts support this clonotype. Here the CDR3 reads CASRYSPSGSADTQYF. In nucleotides, the CDR3 is TGCGCCAGCAGGTACTCGCCTAGCGGGAGCGCAGATACGCAGTATTTT. This chain joins TRBV5-1 and TRBJ2-3; the match to TRBD2 covers 10 bases. Germline loops: CDR1 SGHRS, CDR2 YFSETQ. This CDR3 spans 16 amino acids. The V and J ends lost 5 bases and 4 bases, in that order; junction bases with no gene match: 10. Based on the CDR3 plus reference TRBV5-1 and TRBJ2-3, the full variable domain is KAGVTQTPRYLIKTRGQQVTLSCSPISGHRSVSWYQQTPGQGLQFLFEYFSETQRNKGNFPGRFSGRQFSNSRSEMNVSTLELGDSALYLCASRYSPSGSADTQYFGPGTRLTVL.

There are many counts of this clonotype. The CDR3 region has the DNA TGTGCCAGCAGCTTAACGGGACGGGAGACCCAGTACTTC. The encoded protein is CASSLTGRETQYF. The gene calls are TRBV12-3 or TRBV12-4 and TRBJ2-5; D is possibly TRBD1 or TRBD2 (5 bases each). The CDR3 has 13 residues. The V gene lost 6 bases and the J gene lost 5 bases, with 13 bases spanning the gap.

This clonotype has at least ten counts. The genes are TRBV20-1 and TRBJ2-7, with D unclear. V dropped 3 bases and J dropped 6 bases, with 18 bases sitting between them. Germline V CDR1 and CDR2: DFQATT, SNEGSKA (reference sequence). The CDR3 contains 14 residues. CDR3 protein: CSASVEPPVGEQYF. The CDR3 DNA reads as TGCAGTGCTAGCGTGGAACCCCCGGTTGGCGAGCAGTACTTC.

There are many counts of this clonotype. The chain couples TRBV6-5 to TRBJ2-7; TRBD2 matches 7 bases. CDR1 and CDR2 from the germline V gene are MNHEY and SVGAGI. The CDR3 runs 14 residues. The trim removed 5 bases at V and 3 bases at J, leaving 7 bases unmatched. This chain's CDR3 is CASSPAGGFYEQYF. In DNA form, the CDR3 reads TGTGCCAGCAGTCCCGCCGGGGGGTTCTACGAGCAGTACTTC.

V gene TRBV12-3 or TRBV12-4 combines with J gene TRBJ1-1; D is ambiguous. V gave up 3 bases and J gave up 2 bases, with 7 bases separating them. The CDR3 covers 13 residues. The CDR3 is CASSFDINTEAFF. As DNA, the CDR3 is TGTGCCAGCAGTTTTGACATCAACACTGAAGCTTTCTTT.

This clonotype was found a few times. This rearrangement joins TRBV6-5 to TRBJ2-7, with D tentatively TRBD2 (6 bases). Trimming took off 2 bases at V and 3 bases at J, with 14 bases between the two ends. Germline values: CDR1 MNHEY, CDR2 SVGAGI. CDR3 length: 15 residues. CDR3 protein: CASSYDGGVGYEQYF. The CDR3 DNA sequence: TGTGCCAGCAGTTACGACGGAGGGGTTGGCTACGAGCAGTACTTC.

This clonotype was seen many times. The V and J genes are TRBV27 and TRBJ1-1, with unresolved D. V was pared by 6 bases and J by 7 bases, with 15 bases between. CDR3 length: 13 residues. CDR1 and CDR2 (germline): MNHEY, SMNVEV (reference sequence). The CDR3 DNA is TGTGCCAGCAGGATCGGGCTTCTCAGTGAAGCTTTCTTT. Its protein product is CASRIGLLSEAFF.

This clonotype was detected only a few times. V is TRBV7-2 and J is TRBJ2-2, with a possible D match to TRBD1 (5 bases). This CDR3 contains 14 residues. Germline V gene lookup returns CDR1 SGHTA and CDR2 FQGNSA. V was pared by 1 base and J by 7 bases, with 10 bases between. The CDR3 loop is CASSLGGVVGELFF. DNA of the CDR3: TGTGCCAGCAGCTTAGGGGGCGTTGTCGGGGAGCTGTTTTTT.

The J gene is TRBJ1-5, the V gene TRBV12-3 or TRBV12-4; TRBD1 matches at 9 bases. This CDR3 is built from 15 residues. The V and J ends lost 6 bases and 5 bases, in that order; junction bases with no gene match: 8. CDR3 residues: CASRLGQGMYQPQHF. CDR3 DNA: TGTGCCAGCAGACTCGGACAGGGGATGTATCAGCCCCAGCATTTT.

This clonotype was seen many times. The chain carries TRBV5-6 and TRBJ2-7; 9 bases match TRBD1. The V and J ends lost 0 bases and 6 bases, in that order; junction bases with no gene match: 7. The CDR3 covers 15 residues. Germline V gene lookup returns CDR1 SGHDT and CDR2 YYEEEE. The CDR3 DNA is TGTGCCAGCAGCTTGGTAAGGGACAGGGCGTCCGAGCAGTACTTC. It encodes CASSLVRDRASEQYF.

The chain joins TRBV12-3 or TRBV12-4 to TRBJ2-7; D is unresolved. The CDR3 runs 15 residues. Trimming stripped 6 bases from V and 2 bases from J, with 17 bases between. The CDR3 sequence is CASSPSFSPAYEQYF. The CDR3, as DNA: TGTGCCAGCAGCCCCTCTTTCTCCCCAGCCTACGAGCAGTACTTC.

The DNA of the CDR3 is TGCGCCAGCAGCCAAGCCAGACAGGGGGCCTACGAGCAGTACTTC. As protein: CASSQARQGAYEQYF. The chain uses TRBV4-3 and TRBJ2-7; 9 bases align to TRBD1. Trimming removed 1 base from V and 2 bases from J; junction bases left unmatched: 3. Germline CDR1 is LGHNA and CDR2 is YSLEER. The CDR3 is 15 amino acids.

This clonotype has more than one count but fewer than ten. The genes are TRBV29-1 and TRBJ1-1, with a tentative D call TRBD1 (6 bases). With 0 bases removed from V and 3 bases from J, the gap between germline ends came to 8 bases. Per the germline V gene, CDR1 is SQVTM and CDR2 is ANQGSEA. CDR3 size: 13 residues. The CDR3 bases are TGCAGCGTTGAAGAGGGGGCTTACACTGAAGCTTTCTTT. Encoded protein: CSVEEGAYTEAFF.

This clonotype was counted between two and nine times. One end of the junction fails to match germline, which may point to a read error. This sequence joins TRBV4-3 and TRBJ1-2; unclear D gene. The CDR3 has 16 amino acids. The germline V gene encodes CDR1 LGHNA and CDR2 YSLEER. CDR3: CASSQDKGRGNFGYTF. CDR3 nucleotides: TGCGCCAGCAGCCAAGATAAGGGTAGAGGGAACTTTGGCTACACCTTC.